A single sample is the source of the 2 T cell receptor beta chains below, sequenced in a study of STAT3 mutations in large granular lymphocyte leukemia. The study, taken as a whole, reports: Every T-LGLL patient had at least one immunodominant TCRbeta clonotype.

These receptors' targets are unknown. TCRdb keeps only in-frame clones here, not all; method: immunoSEQ multiplex PCR. This sample has roughly 13,000 clones, with roughly 85% found just once. The sequenced sample was PBMCs. All receptors come from a human donor with T large granular lymphocyte leukemia. Some clones in this sample may be carry-over from other donors' samples.

The chain employs TRBV18 and TRBJ2-1; 7 positions agree with TRBD1. The CDR3 consists of 12 residues. Per germline, CDR1 KGHSH and CDR2 LQKENI. Unmatched junction bases numbered 1, after V lost 5 bases and J lost 6 bases. CDR3 sequence: CASSRQGNEQFF. CDR3 sequence (DNA): TGTGCCAGCTCAAGACAGGGCAATGAGCAGTTCTTC.

The chain couples TRBV19 to TRBJ2-2, with TRBD2 as a possible D gene (6 bases). V lost 3 bases to trimming and J lost 8 bases, with 13 bases between them. The CDR3 totals 14 residues. Germline lookup yields CDR1 LNHDA and CDR2 SQIVND (reference sequence). CDR3 in amino acids: CASSMGREAGELFF. The CDR3 nucleotides are TGTGCCAGTAGTATGGGAAGGGAGGCTGGGGAGCTGTTTTTT.